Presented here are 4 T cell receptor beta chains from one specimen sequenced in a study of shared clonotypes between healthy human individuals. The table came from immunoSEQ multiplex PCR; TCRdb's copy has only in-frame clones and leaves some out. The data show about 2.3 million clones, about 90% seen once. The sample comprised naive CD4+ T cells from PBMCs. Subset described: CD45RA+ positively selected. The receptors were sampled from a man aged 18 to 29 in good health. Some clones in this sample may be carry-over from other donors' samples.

In DNA, the CDR3 is TGCGCCAGCAGCGCGGAGGTAGGAGAGACCCAGTACTTC. This codes for CASSAEVGETQYF. J is TRBJ2-5 and V is TRBV5-1, with a weak D call TRBD2 (5 bases). The CDR3 runs to 13 residues. Trimming left V 4 bases short and J 4 bases short, with 11 bases between. CDR1 SGHRS and CDR2 YFSETQ come from the germline V gene.

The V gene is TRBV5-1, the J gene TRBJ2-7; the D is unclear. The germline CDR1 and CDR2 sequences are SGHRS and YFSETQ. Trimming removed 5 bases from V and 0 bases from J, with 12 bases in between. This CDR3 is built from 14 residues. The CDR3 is CASSLSTPSYEQYF. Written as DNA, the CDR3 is TGCGCCAGCAGTTTGTCAACCCCCTCCTACGAGCAGTACTTC.

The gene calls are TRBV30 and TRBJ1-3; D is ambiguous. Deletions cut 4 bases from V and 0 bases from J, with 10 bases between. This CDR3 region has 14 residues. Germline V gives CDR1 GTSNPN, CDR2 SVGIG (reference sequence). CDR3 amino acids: CAWTKGHSGNTIYF. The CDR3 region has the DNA TGTGCCTGGACCAAGGGCCACTCTGGAAACACCATATATTTT.

The CDR3 DNA reads TGCGCCAGCAGCGCCATAGGGGCCCTCACAGATACGCAGTATTTT. It is translated as CASSAIGALTDTQYF. The V and J genes are TRBV5-1 and TRBJ2-3; possibly TRBD1 for D (5 bases). CDR1 is SGHRS and CDR2 is YFSETQ in the germline V gene. There are 15 residues in the CDR3. V lost 4 bases and J 2 bases, leaving 14 bases between the germline ends.